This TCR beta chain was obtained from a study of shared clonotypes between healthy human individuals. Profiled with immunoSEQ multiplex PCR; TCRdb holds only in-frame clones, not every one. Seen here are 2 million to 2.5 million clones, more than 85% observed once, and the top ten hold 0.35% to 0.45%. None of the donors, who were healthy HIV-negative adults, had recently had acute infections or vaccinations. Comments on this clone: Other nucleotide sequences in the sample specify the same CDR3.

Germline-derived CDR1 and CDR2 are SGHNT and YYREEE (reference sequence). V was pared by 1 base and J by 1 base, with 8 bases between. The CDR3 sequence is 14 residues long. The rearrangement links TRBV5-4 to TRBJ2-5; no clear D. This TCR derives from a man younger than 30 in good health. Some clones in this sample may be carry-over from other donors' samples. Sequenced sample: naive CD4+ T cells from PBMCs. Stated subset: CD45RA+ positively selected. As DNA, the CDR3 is TGTGCCAGCAGCTTGAGTTCAGGCCAAGAGACCCAGTACTTC. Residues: CASSLSSGQETQYF.